The 17 T cell receptor beta chains in this list originate from one sample, sequenced in a study of metastatic and nonmetastatic thyroid tumors. TCRdb re-called the PCR reads through MiXCR. The sample holds roughly 12,000 clones, 38% seen once. Among the patients, none had received any treatment before thyroid surgery. The sequenced sample was tumor tissue. These receptors came from a female donor with papillary thyroid cancer or a benign thyroid nodule (not recorded which). Some clones in this sample may be carry-over from other donors' samples.

The chain joins TRBV27 to TRBJ2-7, with 9 bases fitting TRBD2. V gave up 6 bases and J gave up 5 bases; unmatched junction bases: 8. There are 14 residues in the CDR3. Per germline, CDR1 MNHEY and CDR2 SMNVEV (reference sequence). The CDR3 region has the DNA TGTGCCAGCAGCCTCGTCTCTAGCGGGAACGAGCAGTACTTC. The encoded protein is CASSLVSSGNEQYF.

The chain links TRBV5-6 to TRBJ1-3; D not certain. The CDR3 covers 17 residues. Deletions cut 3 bases from V and 0 bases from J, with 16 bases between. Germline assignment: CDR1 SGHDT and CDR2 YYEEEE. CDR3 in amino acids: CASSSYGETNSGNTIYF. In DNA, the CDR3 is TGTGCCAGCAGCTCGTATGGGGAGACAAACTCTGGAAACACCATATATTTT.

There are a few counts of this clone. V is TRBV12-3 or TRBV12-4 and J is TRBJ2-5; weak D call: TRBD2 (6 bases). The CDR3 contains 13 residues. The germline V and J ends were trimmed by 6 bases and 3 bases, with 11 bases remaining between them. CDR3 sequence reads: CASSGGLEETQYF. The CDR3 nucleotides are TGTGCCAGCAGCGGGGGTCTGGAAGAGACCCAGTACTTC.

The chain links TRBV11-2 to TRBJ2-5; 14 positions agree with TRBD2. The CDR3 has 16 amino acids. CDR1 SGHAT and CDR2 FQNNGV come from the germline V gene. V dropped 3 bases and J dropped 8; count of bases not matched to a gene: 8. The CDR3 DNA follows: TGTGCCAGCAGCTTCGGGGGGACTAGCGGGAGACCTACCCAGTACTTC. Residues: CASSFGGTSGRPTQYF.

This clone was detected only once. This rearrangement joins TRBV9 to TRBJ2-7, with no clear D. Germline V gene data show CDR1 as SGDLS and CDR2 as YYNGEE. The length of the CDR3 is 14 residues. Trimming left V 4 bases short and J 2 bases short, with 13 bases between. The CDR3 coding sequence is TGTGCCAGCAGCCCCCGAATCTCGGCCTACGAGCAGTACTTC. This translates into CASSPRISAYEQYF.

V and J are TRBV7-2 and TRBJ2-3; D call uncertain. The CDR3 is 14 amino acids. V was cut by 3 bases and J by 3 bases, with 10 bases left in between. Per germline, CDR1 SGHTA and CDR2 FQGNSA. CDR3 sequence (DNA): TGTGCCAGCAGCTTGACACTGGGGACAGATACGCAGTATTTT. It is translated as CASSLTLGTDTQYF.

By proportion, this clone is medium-sized (0.01 to 0.1%). Here the CDR3 DNA reads TGTGCCAGCAGCCGAGGACGTATGTTTATGAACACTGAAGCTTTCTTT. Its protein product is CASSRGRMFMNTEAFF. The rearrangement joins TRBV11-1 to TRBJ1-1; D gene unclear. This CDR3 is 16 amino acids long. Between the trimmed V and J ends, which lost 5 bases and 0 bases, there was a span of 16 bases. Germline V lookup: CDR1 SGHAT, CDR2 FQDESV (reference sequence).

The V and J genes are TRBV4-1 and TRBJ2-1; no clear D gene. Between the trimmed V and J ends, which lost 3 bases and 4 bases, there was a span of 13 bases. The germline V gene encodes CDR1 MGHRA and CDR2 YSYEKL. The CDR3 is 15 amino acids. CDR3 residues: CASSQLAGSYNEQFF. CDR3 DNA sequence: TGCGCCAGCAGCCAGTTAGCAGGTAGTTACAATGAGCAGTTCTTC.

V gene TRBV7-8 combines with J gene TRBJ2-2; no definite D call. Trimming shortened V by 5 bases and J by 7 bases, and 8 bases separated the two germline ends. This CDR3 has 12 amino acids. Germline loops: CDR1 SGHVS, CDR2 FQNEAQ. The DNA for the CDR3 is TGTGCCAGCAGCCTTGGGCACGGGGAGCTGTTTTTT. Its protein product is CASSLGHGELFF.

This clone occurred a few times. V and J are TRBV28 and TRBJ1-2; 9 bases match TRBD1. V was pared by 6 bases and J by 7 bases, with 6 bases of the junction left unmatched. CDR3 length: 13 amino acids. Germline CDR1 MDHEN, CDR2 SYDVKM. CDR3 amino acids: CASSPDRGGGYTF. The CDR3 DNA reads as TGTGCCAGCAGCCCAGACAGGGGGGGTGGCTACACCTTC.

This clone was recorded a few times. The V call is TRBV19, the J call TRBJ2-5; D is unclear. V gave up 4 bases and J gave up 5 bases, with 8 bases separating them. There are 12 residues in the CDR3. The V gene's germline CDR1 is LNHDA and CDR2 SQIVND (reference sequence). For the CDR3, the DNA is TGTGCCAGTAGTAGGGGAAAGGAGACCCAGTACTTC. Translated: CASSRGKETQYF.

The V gene is TRBV12-3 or TRBV12-4, the J gene TRBJ2-2; TRBD1 might be the D (6 bases). The CDR3 runs 14 residues. V lost 2 bases and J lost 7, with 11 bases in between. The CDR3 DNA follows: TGTGCCAGCAGTTTATACAGGGTGGTCGGGGAGCTGTTTTTT. Amino acids: CASSLYRVVGELFF.

This chain connects TRBV20-1 to TRBJ2-5; D call uncertain. The germline CDR1 and CDR2 sequences are DFQATT and SNEGSKA (reference sequence). Trimming took off 0 bases at V and 4 bases at J, with 18 bases between the two ends. This CDR3 has 16 residues. For the CDR3, the DNA is TGCAGTGCTAGAGATCTGGGCCCAGGTAAAAGAGAGACCCAGTACTTC. Its protein is CSARDLGPGKRETQYF.

In this sample, this clone is medium-sized. The chain links TRBV3-1 to TRBJ1-2; no definite D call. This CDR3 spans 11 amino acids. With 5 bases removed from V and 8 bases from J, the gap between germline ends came to 9 bases. The germline V gene has CDR1 LGHDT and CDR2 YNNKEL (reference sequence). The CDR3 nucleotides are TGTGCCAGCAGCAGGGAGGGCGGCTACACCTTC. Translated: CASSREGGYTF.

This chain joins TRBV6-5 and TRBJ2-7; D gene uncertain. Germline CDR1 reads MNHEY; CDR2 reads SVGAGI. V lost 4 bases and J 4 bases, leaving 14 bases between the germline ends. The CDR3 totals 14 residues. The CDR3 sequence: CASSSTFSEYEQYF. The CDR3 DNA sequence: TGTGCCAGCAGTTCAACATTTTCAGAGTACGAGCAGTACTTC.

V gene TRBV6-5 combines with J gene TRBJ2-1, with 8 bases fitting TRBD1. The CDR3 is made up of 14 amino acids. Looked up from germline, CDR1 is MNHEY and CDR2 is SVGAGI. The J segment lost 8 bases and the V segment lost 2 bases, leaving 5 bases of the junction unmatched. For the CDR3, the DNA is TGTGCCAGCAGTTACCGGACAGGGTTCGATGAGCAGTTCTTC. Translation: CASSYRTGFDEQFF.

The chain recombines TRBV27 with TRBJ1-5, with D tentatively TRBD1 (5 bases). This CDR3 is 15 amino acids long. Germline assignment: CDR1 MNHEY and CDR2 SMNVEV (reference sequence). Trimming pared 0 bases from V and 7 bases from J, leaving 13 bases between. In DNA form, the CDR3 reads TGTGCCAGCAGTTTATCAACGGGGGGGGAACAGCCCCAGCATTTT. As protein: CASSLSTGGEQPQHF.